This passage covers 30 T cell receptor beta chains from one sample sequenced in a study of T cells expressing NK-cell markers. TCRdb re-called the 5' RACE reads and shows each CDR3 protein once, DNA omitted. Its listing shows roughly 430,000 distinct CDR3 sequences. Sequencing used blood T cells: a sorted CD56 or NKG2C T cell subset, CD4+ or CD8+ T cells, or bulk PBMC T cells (not recorded which). The receptors come from a woman between 18 and 70 years old in good health.

The rearrangement links TRBV20-1 to TRBJ2-4; TCRdb picks TRBD1, but there is no DNA to check that call. Germline assignment: CDR1 DFQATT and CDR2 SNEGSKA (reference sequence). CDR3 length: 17 amino acids. CDR3 in amino acids: CSARVRTGTLTKNIQYF.

The rearrangement uses TRBV7-2 and TRBJ1-5. Per germline, CDR1 SGHTA and CDR2 FQGNSA. This CDR3 spans 14 amino acids. The CDR3 reads CASSLVGANQPQHF.

The chain couples TRBV11-1 to TRBJ2-7; the D call from TCRdb, TRBD2, cannot be confirmed without DNA. The V gene's germline CDR1 is SGHAT and CDR2 FQDESV (reference sequence). This CDR3 region has 18 residues. This chain's CDR3 is CASSQTGTSGVVREEQYF.

This chain connects TRBV12-3 or TRBV12-4 to TRBJ1-5. The CDR3 covers 15 residues. CDR3 sequence: CASSLTGIGNQPQHF.

The chain joins TRBV7-2 to TRBJ1-1; TCRdb names TRBD1, which stays unverified in the absence of DNA. Germline CDR1 reads SGHTA; CDR2 reads FQGNSA. The length of the CDR3 is 14 residues. Here the CDR3 reads CASRLTTGGPEAFF.

The chain is built from TRBV18 and TRBJ2-1; TCRdb names TRBD2, which stays unverified in the absence of DNA. Germline lookup yields CDR1 KGHSH and CDR2 LQKENI. CDR3 length: 17 residues. CDR3 in amino acids: CASSPLLQGGDYNEQFF.

The chain's CDR3 is CSAPSGRSPGELFF. The V gene is TRBV20-1, the J gene TRBJ2-2; the TRBD2 assignment by TCRdb is unverifiable without DNA. Looked up from germline, CDR1 is DFQATT and CDR2 is SNEGSKA (reference sequence). The CDR3 is made up of 14 amino acids.

J is TRBJ2-7 and V is TRBV12-3 or TRBV12-4; TCRdb names TRBD2, which stays unverified in the absence of DNA. CDR3 length: 15 residues. CDR3 region: CASSLAGTSGDEQYF.

The chain has TRBV20-1 and TRBJ2-3; TCRdb picks TRBD2, but there is no DNA to check that call. This CDR3 is built from 15 residues. The germline V gene has CDR1 DFQATT and CDR2 SNEGSKA (reference sequence). This CDR3 reads CSARIRTSPSDTQYF.

The rearrangement joins TRBV14 to TRBJ2-7. Germline CDR1 and CDR2: SGHDN and FVKESK. CDR3 length: 13 residues. The CDR3 protein is CASSQDPVGEQYF.

This chain uses TRBV19 with TRBJ2-7; TCRdb calls TRBD1, which cannot be checked without DNA. This CDR3 spans 13 amino acids. Germline CDR1 is LNHDA and CDR2 is SQIVND (reference sequence). CDR3 in amino acids: CASKGTGAYEQYF.

This chain joins TRBV7-9 and TRBJ2-5; TCRdb indicates TRBD2, and absent DNA this call remains unverified. The CDR3 is 16 residues long. CDR1 and CDR2 (germline): SEHNR, FQNEAQ (reference sequence). CDR3 in amino acids: CASSLDLTAAQETQYF.

The J gene is TRBJ1-3, the V gene TRBV7-2. The CDR3 is 16 amino acids. Germline V gene data show CDR1 as SGHTA and CDR2 as FQGNSA. The CDR3 sequence is CASSEQRLSSGNTIYF.

The chain combines TRBV6-1 with TRBJ2-1; TCRdb calls TRBD1, which cannot be checked without DNA. The CDR3 is made up of 13 amino acids. In germline, CDR1 is MNHNS, CDR2 SASEGT. CDR3 sequence: CASSPDSHNEQFF.

The chain employs TRBV12-5 and TRBJ2-3; lacking DNA, the TRBD2 call made by TCRdb goes unchecked. The germline gives CDR1 LGHNT, CDR2 FRNRAP. CDR3 length equals 17 residues. The chain's CDR3 is CASGLVGMGLEIHTQYF.

The chain combines TRBV5-1 with TRBJ2-1. Germline V gene lookup returns CDR1 SGHRS and CDR2 YFSETQ. This CDR3 has 13 amino acids. The CDR3 sequence: CASSLDDYNEQFF.

The CDR3 protein is CSVEGTPTDTQYF. The genes are TRBV29-1 and TRBJ2-3. CDR3 length equals 13 residues. The germline CDR1 and CDR2 sequences are SQVTM and ANQGSEA.

This chain uses TRBV28 with TRBJ1-3; the D gene TCRdb calls, TRBD1, cannot be checked with no DNA. The CDR3 sequence is 15 residues long. Per germline, CDR1 MDHEN and CDR2 SYDVKM. This CDR3 is CASSLDSFPGNTIYF.

The genes are TRBV5-1 and TRBJ1-5. The CDR3 covers 13 residues. Germline lookup yields CDR1 SGHRS and CDR2 YFSETQ. CDR3 sequence reads: CASSFGPNQPQHF. Complete variable domain (other parts from reference TRBV5-1 and TRBJ1-5): KAGVTQTPRYLIKTRGQQVTLSCSPISGHRSVSWYQQTPGQGLQFLFEYFSETQRNKGNFPGRFSGRQFSNSRSEMNVSTLELGDSALYLCASSFGPNQPQHFGDGTRLSIL.

The rearrangement joins TRBV7-2 to TRBJ2-1; TCRdb proposes TRBD1, but this gene call is untestable without DNA. The CDR3 sequence is 13 residues long. From germline, CDR1 is SGHTA and CDR2 FQGNSA. CDR3 sequence: CASSDTPDRVGSF.

The CDR3 loop reads CASSLRGQALRHF. The genes are TRBV28 and TRBJ1-5; TCRdb indicates TRBD1, and absent DNA this call remains unverified. Germline CDR1 is MDHEN and CDR2 is SYDVKM. The CDR3 contains 13 residues.

The chain couples TRBV6-1 to TRBJ1-1; TCRdb's D call, TRBD1, is unchecked because there is no DNA. Germline loops: CDR1 MNHNS, CDR2 SASEGT. This CDR3 is built from 16 residues. Here the CDR3 reads CASSDKQGPMNTEAFF.

The J gene is TRBJ1-1, the V gene TRBV6-5; the D call from TCRdb, TRBD1, cannot be confirmed without DNA. The CDR3 has 14 amino acids. The germline CDR1 and CDR2 sequences are MNHEY and SVGAGI. The chain's CDR3 is CASSSLRGNTEAFF.

The chain has TRBV7-8 and TRBJ2-7; with no DNA, the TCRdb D assignment of TRBD1 cannot be verified. Germline V gene sequence: CDR1 SGHVS, CDR2 FQNEAQ. CDR3 length: 15 residues. Here the CDR3 reads CASSSTGQHLDEQYF.

This chain uses TRBV3-1 with TRBJ2-2; TCRdb designates TRBD2, a call that cannot be tested without DNA. This CDR3 has 20 residues. Per germline, CDR1 LGHDT and CDR2 YNNKEL (reference sequence). The CDR3 is CASSQGIGDVAGVATGELFF.

The chain has TRBV6-1 and TRBJ1-3. The CDR3 has 14 amino acids. CDR1 is MNHNS and CDR2 is SASEGT in the germline V gene. CDR3 protein: CASRDGSSGNTIYF.

The J gene is TRBJ1-2, the V gene TRBV2; TCRdb proposes TRBD1, but this gene call is untestable without DNA. The CDR3 contains 13 residues. Germline CDR1 is SNHLY and CDR2 is FYNNEI. The CDR3 protein is CASTPQGNYGYTF.

Here the CDR3 reads CSARVSGLSGELFF. The chain links TRBV20-1 to TRBJ2-2; the D call of TRBD1 rests on TCRdb alone, since no DNA is present to check it. Per germline, CDR1 DFQATT and CDR2 SNEGSKA (reference sequence). The CDR3 contains 14 residues.

The chain employs TRBV25-1 and TRBJ1-2; no DNA is available, so the TRBD1 call from TCRdb remains unchecked. This CDR3 spans 13 amino acids. Germline loops: CDR1 MGHDK, CDR2 SYGVNS. CDR3 amino acids: CASKGQGTYGYTF.

The chain recombines TRBV20-1 with TRBJ2-7; the TRBD1 assignment by TCRdb is unverifiable without DNA. The CDR3 loop spans 13 amino acids. CDR1 is DFQATT and CDR2 is SNEGSKA in the germline V gene (reference sequence). CDR3 loop: CSARATETYEQYF.